This is a list of T cell receptor beta chains from one sample in a study of identical twins. A single record per CDR3 protein comes from TCRdb applying MiXCR to the 5' RACE reads. The sample holds 450,000 or so distinct CDR3 sequences, under 20% seen once. Sequences were obtained from naive T cells sorted from blood. The receptors were sampled from a man aged 45-60 years in good health. The CDR3 runs from the conserved cysteine through the conserved F or W. A D gene is named only where the DNA matches it firmly. Where a row states a size, it is once, few, many or the class of an expanded clone; other rows omit it.

>TRBV10-3|TRBJ1-1|-|many
TGTGCCATCAGTGAGTCGGGGGGGAGCACTGAAGCTTTCTTT
CAISESGGSTEAFF
>TRBV7-2|TRBJ2-3|-|-
TGTGCCAGCGGGCTAGAGGCTAGCCGGCGCTCGGATACGCAGTATTTT
CASGLEASRRSDTQYF
>TRBV6-2/TRBV6-3|TRBJ2-1|TRBD2|few
TGTGCCAGCAGTGGGGTTGGCGGGAGTAGCTACAATGAGCAGTTCTTC
CASSGVGGSSYNEQFF
>TRBV19|TRBJ1-4|TRBD1|many
TGTGCCAGTAGGAGGACAGGCCTCAATGAAAAACTGTTTTTT
CASRRTGLNEKLFF
>TRBV6-2/TRBV6-3|TRBJ2-4|-|-
TGTGCCAGCGCTAGGGAGGGACAACGATTAGCCAAAAACATTCAGTACTTC
CASAREGQRLAKNIQYF
>TRBV4-3|TRBJ2-7|-|few
TGCGCCAGCAGCCAAGATTATGACAGCCACTACGAGCAGTACTTC
CASSQDYDSHYEQYF
>TRBV12-3/TRBV12-4|TRBJ2-5|-|many
TGTGCCAGCAGGCCTGACAGGTTCCAAGAGACCCAGTACTTC
CASRPDRFQETQYF
>TRBV7-8|TRBJ2-3|TRBD2|-
TGTGCCAGCAGCGTCTTTAGCGGGATAGGCACAGATACGCAGTATTTT
CASSVFSGIGTDTQYF
>TRBV20-1|TRBJ2-3|TRBD2|few
TGCAGTGCTAGAGACAGCGGGAGGGCAGATACGCAGTATTTT
CSARDSGRADTQYF
>TRBV10-3|TRBJ2-5|TRBD2|-
TGTGCCATCAGCCCGGGACTAGCGGGGGCCGTTAGGGAGACCCAGTACTTC
CAISPGLAGAVRETQYF
>TRBV6-2/TRBV6-3|TRBJ2-5|-|-
TGTGCCAGCAGCGGAATAATTCAAGAGACCCAGTACTTC
CASSGIIQETQYF
>TRBV15|TRBJ2-7|TRBD1|few
TGTGCCACCAGCAATGACAGGGGGCAATACGAGCAGTACTTC
CATSNDRGQYEQYF
>TRBV4-3|TRBJ1-2|-|few
TGCGCCAGCAGCCAAGATTGGGTGCAGGGAAGGTATGGCTACACCTTC
CASSQDWVQGRYGYTF
>TRBV7-6|TRBJ2-1|TRBD1|few
TGTGCCAGCAGCGCGAGTCATGGGACAGGTTATGAGCAGTTCTTC
CASSASHGTGYEQFF
>TRBV6-1|TRBJ1-1|TRBD1|many
TGTGCCAGCAGTGTCCGGGACAGGGGGACTGAAGCTTTCTTT
CASSVRDRGTEAFF
>TRBV4-1|TRBJ2-1|TRBD2|few
TGCGCCAGCAGCCAAGTCCGGGCGGGGGGGCCCTACAATGAGCAGTTCTTC
CASSQVRAGGPYNEQFF
>TRBV15|TRBJ2-2|-|many
TGTGCCACCACGCAGGACGTTCCCCTCGGGGAGCTGTTTTTT
CATTQDVPLGELFF